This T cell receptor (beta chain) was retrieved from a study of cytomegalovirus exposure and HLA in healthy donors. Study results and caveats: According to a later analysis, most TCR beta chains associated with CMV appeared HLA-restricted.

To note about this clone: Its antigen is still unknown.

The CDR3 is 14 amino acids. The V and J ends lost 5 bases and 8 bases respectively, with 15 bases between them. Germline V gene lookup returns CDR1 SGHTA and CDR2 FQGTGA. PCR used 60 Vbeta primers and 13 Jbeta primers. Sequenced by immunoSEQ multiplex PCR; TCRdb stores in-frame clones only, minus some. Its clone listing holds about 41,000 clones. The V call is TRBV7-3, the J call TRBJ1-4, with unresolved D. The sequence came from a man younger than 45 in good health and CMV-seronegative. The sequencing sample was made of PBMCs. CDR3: CASSPDLRGEKLFF. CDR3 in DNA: TGTGCCAGCAGCCCAGACCTAAGAGGGGAAAAACTGTTTTTT.